The source of this T cell receptor (beta chain) is a study of T cells after somatic rescue of genetic block. This clone was detected once. The table came from immunoSEQ multiplex PCR; TCRdb's copy has only in-frame clones and leaves some out. The data show 100,000 to 120,000 clones, about 89% seen once. This CDR3 comprises 15 residues. The V segment lost 4 bases and the J segment 5 bases; nucleotides outside the gene matches: 10. Germline values: CDR1 MDHEN, CDR2 SYDVKM. The source is a woman in her late teens or twenties. The sample taken for sequencing was peripheral blood mononuclear cells (PBMCs). V usage is TRBV28 and J usage is TRBJ2-7; 8 bases map to TRBD1. The CDR3 region has the DNA TGTGCCAGCAGTTCACAGTGGACAGGGAGGCACGAGCAGTACTTC. Amino acids: CASSSQWTGRHEQYF.